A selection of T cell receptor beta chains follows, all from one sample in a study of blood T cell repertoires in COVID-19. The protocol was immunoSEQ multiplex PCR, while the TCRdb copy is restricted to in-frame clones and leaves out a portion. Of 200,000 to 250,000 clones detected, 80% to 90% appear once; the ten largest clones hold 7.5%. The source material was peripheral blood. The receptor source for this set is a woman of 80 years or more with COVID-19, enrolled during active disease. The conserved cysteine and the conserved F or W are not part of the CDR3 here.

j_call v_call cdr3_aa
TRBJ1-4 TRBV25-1 ASSEYGPINEKLF
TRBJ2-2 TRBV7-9 ASSLRQGAGGELF
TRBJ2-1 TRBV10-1 ASSESVGGDEQF
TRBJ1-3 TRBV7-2 ASSPRWAGSGNTIY
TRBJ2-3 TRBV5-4 ASSLFSASYTDTQY
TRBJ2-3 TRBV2 ASCRDSLATDTQY
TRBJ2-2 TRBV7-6 ASSSMAGGSNTGELF
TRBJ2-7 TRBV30 AYGQPPGGEQY
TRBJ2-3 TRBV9 ASSVSGSSTDTQY
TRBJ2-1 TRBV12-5 ASAKAGPTSYNEQF
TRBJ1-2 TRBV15 ATSREWSGGGYT
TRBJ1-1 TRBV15 ATSRDPGKGGNTEAF
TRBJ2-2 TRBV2 ASSNSGFLNTGELF
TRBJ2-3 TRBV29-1 SAHSGRNTDTQY
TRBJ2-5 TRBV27 ASSFSGLETQY
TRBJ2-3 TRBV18 ASSTGLTDTQY
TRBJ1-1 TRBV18 ASSPQRENTEAF
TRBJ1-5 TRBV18 ASSPGIGTGGNQPQH
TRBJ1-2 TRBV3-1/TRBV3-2 ASSSDSRGYT
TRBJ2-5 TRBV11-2 ASSARVGSQETQY
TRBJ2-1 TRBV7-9 ASSLDYSSYNEQF
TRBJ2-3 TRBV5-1 ASSPRLAGGDTQY
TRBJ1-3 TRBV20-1 SASTGPSGNTIY
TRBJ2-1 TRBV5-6 ASSSRLRAEQF
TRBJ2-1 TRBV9 ASSKTSGSYNEQF
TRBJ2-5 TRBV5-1 ASSLAIGNQETQY
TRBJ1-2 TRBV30 AWSVRGRTNYGYT
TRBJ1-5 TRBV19 ASSDRGLGNQPQH
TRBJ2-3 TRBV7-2 ASSFPSGSTDTQY
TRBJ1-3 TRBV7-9 ASSFQGSGNTIY